This record concerns one TCR beta chain sequence. This entry belongs to a study of blood T cell repertoires in COVID-19. The CDR3 is 15 amino acids. Germline loops: CDR1 SGDLS, CDR2 YYNGEE. V lost 0 bases to trimming and J lost 2 bases, with 11 bases between them. Original processing notes: Nucleated cell counts were estimated from reference gene primer amplification. The assay was immunoSEQ multiplex PCR, and TCRdb's table has in-frame clones only and misses some. Clonal size and the V and J genes are those of that table, whereas D and trimming came from the DNA. The sample includes 300,000 to 500,000 clones, approximately 87% of them seen just once.

The chain employs TRBV9 and TRBJ1-2; possible D gene TRBD1, 5 bases. The sequence derives from a woman aged 30 to 39 with acute COVID-19. The material sequenced was PBMCs or T cells enriched from blood (not recorded which). CDR3 sequence (DNA): TGTGCCAGCAGCGTAGCTACCGGGGGGAACTATGGCTACACCTTC. Protein: CASSVATGGNYGYTF.